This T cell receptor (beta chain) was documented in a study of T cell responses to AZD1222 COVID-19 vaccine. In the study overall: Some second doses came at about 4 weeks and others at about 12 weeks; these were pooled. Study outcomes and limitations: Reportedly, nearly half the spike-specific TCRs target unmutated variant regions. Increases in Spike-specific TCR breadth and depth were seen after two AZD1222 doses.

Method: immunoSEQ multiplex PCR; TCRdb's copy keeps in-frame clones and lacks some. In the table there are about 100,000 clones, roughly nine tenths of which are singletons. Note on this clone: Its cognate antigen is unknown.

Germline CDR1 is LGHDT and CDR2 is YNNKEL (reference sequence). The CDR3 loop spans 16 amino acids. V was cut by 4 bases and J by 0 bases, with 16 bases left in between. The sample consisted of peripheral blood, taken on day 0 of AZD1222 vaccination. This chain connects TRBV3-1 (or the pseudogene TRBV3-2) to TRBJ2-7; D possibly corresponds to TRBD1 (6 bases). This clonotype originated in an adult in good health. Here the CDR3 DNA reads TGTGCCAGCAGCCCGGAACAGGGTCGGACCTCCTACGAGCAGTACTTC. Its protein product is CASSPEQGRTSYEQYF.